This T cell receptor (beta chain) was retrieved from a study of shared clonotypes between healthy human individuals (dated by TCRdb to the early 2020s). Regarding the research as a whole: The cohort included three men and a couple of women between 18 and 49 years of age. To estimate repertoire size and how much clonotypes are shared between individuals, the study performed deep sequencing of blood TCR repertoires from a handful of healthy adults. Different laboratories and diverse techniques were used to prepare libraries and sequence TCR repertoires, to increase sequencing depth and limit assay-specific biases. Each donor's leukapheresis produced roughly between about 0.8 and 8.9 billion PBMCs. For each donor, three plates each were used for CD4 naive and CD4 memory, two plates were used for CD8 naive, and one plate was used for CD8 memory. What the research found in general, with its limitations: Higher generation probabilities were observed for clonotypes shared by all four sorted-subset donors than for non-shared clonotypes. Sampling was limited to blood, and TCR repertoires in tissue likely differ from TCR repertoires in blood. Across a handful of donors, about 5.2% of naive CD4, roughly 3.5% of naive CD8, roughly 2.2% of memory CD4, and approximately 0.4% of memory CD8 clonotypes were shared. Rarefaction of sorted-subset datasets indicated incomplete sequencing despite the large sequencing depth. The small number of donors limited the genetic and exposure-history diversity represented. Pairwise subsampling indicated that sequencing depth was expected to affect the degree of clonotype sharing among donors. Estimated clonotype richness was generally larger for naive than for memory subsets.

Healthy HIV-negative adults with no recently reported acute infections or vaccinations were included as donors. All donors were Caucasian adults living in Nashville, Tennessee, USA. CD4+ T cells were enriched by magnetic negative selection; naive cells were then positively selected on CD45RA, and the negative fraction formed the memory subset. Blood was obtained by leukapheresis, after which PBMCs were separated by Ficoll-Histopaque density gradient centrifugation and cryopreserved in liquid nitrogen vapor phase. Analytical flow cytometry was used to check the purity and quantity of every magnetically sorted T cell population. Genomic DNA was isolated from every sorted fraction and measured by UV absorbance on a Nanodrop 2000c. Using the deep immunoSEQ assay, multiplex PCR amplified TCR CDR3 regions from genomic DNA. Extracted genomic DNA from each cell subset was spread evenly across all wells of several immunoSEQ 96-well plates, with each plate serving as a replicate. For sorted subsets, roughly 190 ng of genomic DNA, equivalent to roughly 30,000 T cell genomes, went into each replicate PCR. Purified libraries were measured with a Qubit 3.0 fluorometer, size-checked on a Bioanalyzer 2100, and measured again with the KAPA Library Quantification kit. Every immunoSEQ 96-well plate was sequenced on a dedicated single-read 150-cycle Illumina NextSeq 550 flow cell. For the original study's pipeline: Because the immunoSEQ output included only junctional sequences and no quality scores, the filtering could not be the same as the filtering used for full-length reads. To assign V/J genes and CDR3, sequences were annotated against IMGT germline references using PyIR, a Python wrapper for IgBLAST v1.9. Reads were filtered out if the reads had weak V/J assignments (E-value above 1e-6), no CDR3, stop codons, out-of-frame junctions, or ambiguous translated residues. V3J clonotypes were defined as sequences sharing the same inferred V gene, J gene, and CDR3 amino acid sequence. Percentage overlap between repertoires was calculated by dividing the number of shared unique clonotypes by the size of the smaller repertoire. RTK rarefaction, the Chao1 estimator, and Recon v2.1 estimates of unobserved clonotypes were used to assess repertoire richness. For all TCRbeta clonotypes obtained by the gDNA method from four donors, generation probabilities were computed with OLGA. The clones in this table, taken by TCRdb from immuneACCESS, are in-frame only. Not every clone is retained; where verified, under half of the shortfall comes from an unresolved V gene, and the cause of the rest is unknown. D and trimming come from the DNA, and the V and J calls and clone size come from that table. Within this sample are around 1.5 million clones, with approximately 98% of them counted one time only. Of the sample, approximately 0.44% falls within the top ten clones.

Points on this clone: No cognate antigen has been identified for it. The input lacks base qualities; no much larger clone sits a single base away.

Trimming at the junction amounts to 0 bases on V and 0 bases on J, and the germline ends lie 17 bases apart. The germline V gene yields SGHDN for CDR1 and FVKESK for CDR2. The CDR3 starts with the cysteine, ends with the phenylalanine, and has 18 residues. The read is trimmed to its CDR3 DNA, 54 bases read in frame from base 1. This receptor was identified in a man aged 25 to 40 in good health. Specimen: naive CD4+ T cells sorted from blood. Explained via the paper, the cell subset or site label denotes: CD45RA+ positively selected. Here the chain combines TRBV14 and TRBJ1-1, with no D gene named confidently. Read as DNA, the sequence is TGTGCCAGCAGCCAAGATTTTACTCAGCGTCGACTGAACACTGAAGCTTTCTTT. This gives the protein CASSQDFTQRRLNTEAFF.